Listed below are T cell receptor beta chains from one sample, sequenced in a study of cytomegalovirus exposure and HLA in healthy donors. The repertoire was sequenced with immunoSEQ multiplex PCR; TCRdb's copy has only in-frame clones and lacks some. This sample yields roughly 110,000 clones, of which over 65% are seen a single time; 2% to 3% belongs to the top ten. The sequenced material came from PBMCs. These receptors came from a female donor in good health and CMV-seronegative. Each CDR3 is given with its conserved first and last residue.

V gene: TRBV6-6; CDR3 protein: CASSDLNSYGYTF
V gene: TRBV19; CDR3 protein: CASSISIVVSNQPQHF
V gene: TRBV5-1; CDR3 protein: CASSLGQAANTGELFF
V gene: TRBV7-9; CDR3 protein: CASSLSGGYTETQYF
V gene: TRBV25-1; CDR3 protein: CASSDFSGGIHNEQFF
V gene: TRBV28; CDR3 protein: CASAPTGYKAFF
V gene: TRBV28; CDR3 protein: CASTRLRVNTEAFF
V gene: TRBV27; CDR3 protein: CASSLEQGRDEQFF
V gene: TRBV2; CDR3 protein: CASSVWGGDTQYF
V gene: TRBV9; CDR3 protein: CASSVGSGANYGYTF
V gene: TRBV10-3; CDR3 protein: CAITTGANTEAFF
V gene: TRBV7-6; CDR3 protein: CASSRDRGPDTQYF
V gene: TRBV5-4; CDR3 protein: CACGGPKDTEAFF
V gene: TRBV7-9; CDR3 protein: CASSPVRGSSPLHF
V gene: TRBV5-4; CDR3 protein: CASSSGQAGYEQYF
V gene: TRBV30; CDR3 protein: CAWSAQDTEAFF
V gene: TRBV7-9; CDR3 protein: CASSFGEGSPEDEQYF
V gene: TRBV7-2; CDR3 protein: CASSPGTSGAQYF
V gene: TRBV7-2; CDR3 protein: CASRYDSDTEAFF
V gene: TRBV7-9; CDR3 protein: CASSLGGGWGQGSYEQYF
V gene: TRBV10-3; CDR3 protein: CAITGGTGDSEQYF
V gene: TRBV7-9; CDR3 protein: CATGQGSTEAFF
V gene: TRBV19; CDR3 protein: CASSTRLAGARDEQFF
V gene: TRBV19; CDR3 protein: CASSNREYEQYF
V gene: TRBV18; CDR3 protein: CASSLDRSNSPLHF
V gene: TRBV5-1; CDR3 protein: CASMSGQGAQEQYF
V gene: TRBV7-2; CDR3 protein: CASSLGLAGVTDTQYF
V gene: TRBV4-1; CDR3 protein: CASSQPTGGKTDTQYF
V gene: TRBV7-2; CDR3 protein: CASSLAGRGTEAFF
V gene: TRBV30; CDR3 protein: CAWGLAGGHFETQYF
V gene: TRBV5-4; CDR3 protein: CASSLDAGGPNEQFF
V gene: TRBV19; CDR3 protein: CASSISTSGNEQFF
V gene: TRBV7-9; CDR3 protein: CASSSGQPGFPPQHF
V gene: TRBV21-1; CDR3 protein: CASTKRNEQFF
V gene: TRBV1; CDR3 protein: CTSSQVPRGGGGTDTQYF
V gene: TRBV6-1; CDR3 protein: CASRDEQGAKEQFF
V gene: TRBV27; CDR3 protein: CASSPAGQGVQPQHF
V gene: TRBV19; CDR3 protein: CASSYRFANTGELFF
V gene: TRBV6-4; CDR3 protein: CASSGGDTGELFF
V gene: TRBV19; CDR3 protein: CASSRPEGTGNSPLHF
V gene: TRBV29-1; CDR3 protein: CSVVALNRDGYTF
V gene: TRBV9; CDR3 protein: CASSLFNRANTGELFF
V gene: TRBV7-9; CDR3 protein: CASSDDRGGNQPQHF
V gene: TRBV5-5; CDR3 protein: CASSRQGQLYGYTF
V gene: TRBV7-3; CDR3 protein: CASSPQGADTGELFF
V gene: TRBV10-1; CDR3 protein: CASRTGTVLDQPQHF
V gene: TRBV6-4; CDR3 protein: CASSETSGGPNEQFF
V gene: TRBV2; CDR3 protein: CASSGRQGAGEAFF
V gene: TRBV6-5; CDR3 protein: CASSSGTGEHEQYF
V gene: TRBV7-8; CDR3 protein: CASSPRGNTGELFF
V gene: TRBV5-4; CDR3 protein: CASSTDRGLRNTEAFF
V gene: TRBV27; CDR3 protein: CASTNGGLAYNEQFF